These T cell receptor beta chains were read from a single sample in a study of tumor and adjacent non-tumor tissue in lung cancer. TCRdb passed the multiplex PCR reads through MiXCR, listing each CDR3 protein once. The table shows about 66,000 distinct CDR3 sequences, with around 73% occurring only once. The sample taken for sequencing was lung tumor tissue. The receptors were sampled from a man aged 60 to 69 with non-small cell lung cancer. The CDR3 runs from the conserved cysteine through the conserved F or W. D genes are given only for firm matches. Not every row has a clone size; where given, it reads once, few, many or a size class.

d_gene	abundance	v_gene	len	j_gene	CDR3aa	CDR3nt
NA	NA	TRBV6-1	12	TRBJ2-7	CASSDKVGYQYF	TGTGCCAGCAGTGACAAGGTCGGCTATCAGTACTTC
TRBD2	NA	TRBV5-4	16	TRBJ2-3	CISNPIGREPGETQYF	TGTATCAGCAACCCTATCGGGCGGGAGCCGGGAGAAACGCAGTATTTT
TRBD2	NA	TRBV20-1	16	TRBJ2-1	CMGTSVIGSTYNEQFF	TGCATGGGGACTAGCGTTATCGGAAGTACCTACAATGAGCAGTTCTTC
NA	NA	TRBV20-1	16	TRBJ1-5	CSARVGETRGNQPQHF	TGCAGTGCTAGGGTAGGAGAGACCAGGGGCAATCAGCCCCAGCATTTT
NA	few	TRBV14	14	TRBJ2-7	CASSQEDSRYEQYF	TGTGCCAGCAGCCAAGAAGACTCCCGGTACGAGCAGTACTTC
NA	many	TRBV28	14	TRBJ2-7	CASSLRGISYEQYF	TGTGCCAGCAGTTTGAGGGGGATCTCCTACGAGCAGTACTTC
NA	NA	TRBV20-1	14	TRBJ2-3	CNALFWAHTDTHYF	TGCAATGCCCTTTTCTGGGCACACACAGATACGCACTATTTT
TRBD1	NA	TRBV9	19	TRBJ1-6	CASSDRDSARHLGNSPLHF	TGTGCCAGCAGCGACCGGGACAGCGCACGTCACCTTGGTAATTCACCCCTCCACTTT
NA	NA	TRBV12-3/TRBV12-4	14	TRBJ2-2	CARSFGGRSGELLF	TGTGCCAGAAGTTTCGGAGGGCGGTCAGGGGAGCTGTTATTT
NA	once	TRBV20-1	14	TRBJ1-1	CSARNPGAGTEGFF	TGCAGTGCTAGAAATCCGGGGGCAGGAACTGAGGGTTTCTTT
NA	NA	TRBV20-1	13	TRBJ2-7	CSGLVENSYEQYF	TGCAGTGGTTTAGTGGAGAATTCCTACGAGCAATACTTC
TRBD2	NA	TRBV5-1	15	TRBJ2-1	CASRRGLAGNSEQFF	TGCGCCAGCAGACGAGGACTAGCGGGAAACAGTGAGCAGTTCTTC
NA	NA	TRBV10-3	15	TRBJ2-7	CAISNRVWGDYEQYF	TGTGCCATCAGCAACCGGGTCTGGGGAGACTACGAGCAGTACTTC
NA	once	TRBV6-1	15	TRBJ1-5	CASSEAGISNQNQHF	TGTGCCAGCAGTGAAGCAGGGATTAGCAATCAGAACCAGCATTTT
NA	NA	TRBV20-1	13	TRBJ1-4	CSTIELVGEKLFF	TGCAGTACTATAGAACTGGTCGGTGAAAAACTGTTTTTT
NA	NA	TRBV20-1	11	TRBJ1-1	CSARGATAAFF	TGCAGTGCTAGGGGCGCTACAGCGGCTTTCTTT
TRBD2	NA	TRBV7-8	15	TRBJ2-5	CASREREAPWGTQYF	TGTGCCAGCAGGGAGCGGGAGGCGCCCTGGGGGACCCAGTACTTC
NA	NA	TRBV6-5	13	TRBJ1-1	CVSGYSRDTEAFF	TGTGTCAGCGGTTACTCTCGGGATACTGAAGCTTTCTTT
NA	medium-sized	TRBV6-5	14	TRBJ1-5	CASRRLQGGQPQHF	TGTGCCAGCAGGCGACTTCAGGGAGGTCAGCCCCAGCATTTT
NA	few	TRBV20-1	11	TRBJ1-1	CSASKGAEDFF	TGCAGTGCGTCGAAAGGGGCGGAGGATTTCTTT
TRBD2	NA	TRBV12-3/TRBV12-4	14	TRBJ2-1	CASGFGGRAHEQFF	TGTGCCAGTGGTTTTGGCGGGAGAGCCCATGAGCAGTTCTTC
NA	NA	TRBV28	16	TRBJ2-2	CASSLIADLKTGKMFF	TGTGCCAGCAGTTTAATCGCGGACTTGAAAACCGGGAAGATGTTTTTT
NA	NA	TRBV5-5	14	TRBJ2-5	CASSLVANEETLYF	TGTGCCAGCAGCTTGGTGGCTAACGAGGAGACCCTGTACTTC
NA	NA	TRBV29-1	14	TRBJ2-4	CNVEPKGWGNLQYF	TGCAACGTTGAGCCGAAGGGTTGGGGGAACCTTCAGTACTTC
NA	NA	TRBV6-2/TRBV6-3	16	TRBJ2-5	CASSVPRTEHQETQYF	TGTGCCAGCAGTGTACCCAGGACAGAGCACCAAGAGACCCAGTACTTC
NA	NA	TRBV6-5	12	TRBJ2-5	CASRYSRETQNF	TGTGCCAGCAGATACTCGAGGGAGACCCAGAACTTC
NA	NA	TRBV20-1	13	TRBJ1-1	CNATGRLNTEAFF	TGCAATGCAACGGGACGTCTGAATACTGAAGCTTTCTTT
TRBD2	NA	TRBV5-6	16	TRBJ2-7	CANSHSGTSGLYEQYF	TGTGCCAACAGCCATTCCGGGACTAGCGGGCTTTACGAACAGTACTTC
NA	NA	TRBV19	15	TRBJ1-2	CASSLPERDNYGYTF	TGTGCCAGTAGTCTCCCGGAGCGAGATAACTATGGCTACACCTTC
NA	few	TRBV6-5	13	TRBJ2-3	CASSYMLNQPQYF	TGTGCCAGCAGTTATATGCTGAATCAGCCCCAGTATTTT
TRBD2	NA	TRBV6-5	14	TRBJ2-3	CASRAGGVTDTQYF	TGTGCCAGTAGAGCGGGAGGGGTCACAGATACGCAGTATTTT
NA	NA	TRBV5-1	13	TRBJ2-7	CASSLARAYDQYF	TGCGCCAGCAGCTTGGCCCGGGCCTACGATCAGTATTTC
TRBD2	NA	TRBV20-1	15	TRBJ2-1	CTARDGASGINEQFF	TGCACTGCTAGAGATGGGGCTAGCGGGATCAATGAGCAGTTTTTC
NA	NA	TRBV20-1	10	TRBJ2-1	CGTRDNEQFF	TGCGGTACCAGGGATAATGAGCAGTTCTTC
TRBD1	once	TRBV24-1	15	TRBJ2-1	CTTSEWTGGYNEQFF	TGTACCACCAGTGAGTGGACAGGGGGGTACAATGAGCAGTTCTTC
TRBD1	few	TRBV6-2/TRBV6-3	17	TRBJ2-5	CASSYKGAPPIQETQYF	TGTGCCAGCAGTTATAAGGGGGCGCCTCCTATCCAAGAGACCCAGTACTTC
NA	many	TRBV12-3/TRBV12-4	14	TRBJ2-1	CASSFARSRREQFF	TGTGCCAGCAGTTTCGCCCGATCAAGAAGGGAGCAGTTCTTC
NA	NA	TRBV30	14	TRBJ2-3	CAWRKQYSADTQCF	TGTGCCTGGAGAAAACAGTATAGCGCAGATACACAGTGTTTT
NA	NA	TRBV6-5	14	TRBJ1-4	CASSYLGGDENLFF	TGTGCCAGCAGTTATCTGGGGGGAGATGAAAATCTGTTTTTT
NA	medium-sized	TRBV29-1	12	TRBJ1-1	CSVGPTGSEAFF	TGCAGCGTTGGCCCCACTGGGTCTGAAGCTTTCTTT
NA	medium-sized	TRBV29-1	15	TRBJ2-7	CSVEDRERGSYEQYF	TGCAGCGTTGAAGATCGGGAAAGGGGCTCCTACGAGCAGTACTTC